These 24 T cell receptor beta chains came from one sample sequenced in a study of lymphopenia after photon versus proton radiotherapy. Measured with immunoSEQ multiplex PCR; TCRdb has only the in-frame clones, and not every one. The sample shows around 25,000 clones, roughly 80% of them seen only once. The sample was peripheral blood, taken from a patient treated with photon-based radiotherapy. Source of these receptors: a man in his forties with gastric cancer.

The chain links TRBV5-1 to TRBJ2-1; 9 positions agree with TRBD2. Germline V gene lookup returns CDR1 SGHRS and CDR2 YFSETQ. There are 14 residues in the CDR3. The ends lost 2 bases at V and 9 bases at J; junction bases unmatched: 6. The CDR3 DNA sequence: TGCGCCAGCAGCTTTCAGCTAGCGGGGAGTGAGCAGTTCTTC. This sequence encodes CASSFQLAGSEQFF. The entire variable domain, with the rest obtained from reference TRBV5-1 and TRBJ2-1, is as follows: KAGVTQTPRYLIKTRGQQVTLSCSPISGHRSVSWYQQTPGQGLQFLFEYFSETQRNKGNFPGRFSGRQFSNSRSEMNVSTLELGDSALYLCASSFQLAGSEQFFGPGTRLTVL.

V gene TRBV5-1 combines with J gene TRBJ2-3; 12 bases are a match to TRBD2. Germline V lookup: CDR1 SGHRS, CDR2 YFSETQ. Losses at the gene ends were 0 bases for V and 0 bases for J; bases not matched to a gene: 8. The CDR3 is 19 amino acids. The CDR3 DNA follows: TGCGCCAGCAGCTTGGCCCCTAGCGGGGGGGCCGTTAGCACAGATACGCAGTATTTT. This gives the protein CASSLAPSGGAVSTDTQYF.

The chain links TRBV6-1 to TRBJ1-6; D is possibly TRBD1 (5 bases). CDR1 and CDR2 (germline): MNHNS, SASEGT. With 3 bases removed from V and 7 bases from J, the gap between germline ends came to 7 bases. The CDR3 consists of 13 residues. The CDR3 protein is CASSDQGNSPLHF. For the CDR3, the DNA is TGTGCCAGCAGTGATCAGGGAAATTCACCCCTCCACTTT.

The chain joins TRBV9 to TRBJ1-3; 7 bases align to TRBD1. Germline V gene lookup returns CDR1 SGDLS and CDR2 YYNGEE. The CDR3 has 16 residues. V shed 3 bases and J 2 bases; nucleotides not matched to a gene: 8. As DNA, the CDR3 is TGTGCCAGCAGCGACTGGTCCACAGGGGCTGGAAACACCATATATTTT. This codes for CASSDWSTGAGNTIYF. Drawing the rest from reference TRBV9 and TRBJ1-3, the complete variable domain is DSGVTQTPKHLITATGQRVTLRCSPRSGDLSVYWYQQSLDQGLQFLIQYYNGEERAKGNILERFSAQQFPDLHSELNLSSLELGDSALYFCASSDWSTGAGNTIYFGEGSWLTVV.

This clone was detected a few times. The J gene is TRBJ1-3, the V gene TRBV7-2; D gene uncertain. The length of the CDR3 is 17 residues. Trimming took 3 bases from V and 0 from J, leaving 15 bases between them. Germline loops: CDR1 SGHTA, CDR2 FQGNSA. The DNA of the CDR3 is TGTGCCAGCAGCTTCGTCGGACCGACGAGCTCTGGAAACACCATATATTTT. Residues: CASSFVGPTSSGNTIYF.

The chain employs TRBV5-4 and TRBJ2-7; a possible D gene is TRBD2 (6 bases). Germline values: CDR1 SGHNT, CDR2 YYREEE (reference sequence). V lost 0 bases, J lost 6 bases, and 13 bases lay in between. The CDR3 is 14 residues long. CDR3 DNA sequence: TGTGCCAGCAGCTTGGAAGTGGTAGCGGTCGAGCAGTACTTC. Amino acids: CASSLEVVAVEQYF.

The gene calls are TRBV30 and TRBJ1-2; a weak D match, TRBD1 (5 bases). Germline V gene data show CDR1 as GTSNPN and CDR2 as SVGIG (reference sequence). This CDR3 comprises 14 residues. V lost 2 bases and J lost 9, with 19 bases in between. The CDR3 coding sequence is TGTGCCTGGAGTACCGGGACGGCTCCTATGAGCTACACCTTC. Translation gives CAWSTGTAPMSYTF.

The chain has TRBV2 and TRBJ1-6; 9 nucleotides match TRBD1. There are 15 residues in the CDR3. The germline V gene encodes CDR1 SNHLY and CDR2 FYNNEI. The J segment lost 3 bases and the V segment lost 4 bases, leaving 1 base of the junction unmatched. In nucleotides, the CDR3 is TGTGCCAGCAGTGTGGGACAGGGCTATAATTCACCCCTCCACTTT. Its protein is CASSVGQGYNSPLHF.

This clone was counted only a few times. CDR3 sequence reads: CASSMMGARRNQPQHF. As DNA, the CDR3 is TGTGCCAGTAGTATGATGGGGGCTCGGCGCAATCAGCCCCAGCATTTT. The chain uses TRBV19 and TRBJ1-5; tentatively, D is TRBD1 (6 bases). Germline loops: CDR1 LNHDA, CDR2 SQIVND (reference sequence). The CDR3 runs to 16 residues. V was clipped by 3 bases and J by 2 bases, with 14 bases between them.

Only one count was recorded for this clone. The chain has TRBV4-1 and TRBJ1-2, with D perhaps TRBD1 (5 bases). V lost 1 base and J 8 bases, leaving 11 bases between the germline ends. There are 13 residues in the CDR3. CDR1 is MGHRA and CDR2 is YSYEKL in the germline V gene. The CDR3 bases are TGCGCCAGCAGCCAAGCGGGACGGGGGGGCTACACCTTC. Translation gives CASSQAGRGGYTF.

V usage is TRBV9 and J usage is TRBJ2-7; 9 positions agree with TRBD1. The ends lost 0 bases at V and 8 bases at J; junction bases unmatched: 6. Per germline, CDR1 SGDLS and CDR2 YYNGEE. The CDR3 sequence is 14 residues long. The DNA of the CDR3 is TGTGCCAGCAGCGTAGGCGACAGGGGGGATAAGCAGTACTTC. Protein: CASSVGDRGDKQYF.

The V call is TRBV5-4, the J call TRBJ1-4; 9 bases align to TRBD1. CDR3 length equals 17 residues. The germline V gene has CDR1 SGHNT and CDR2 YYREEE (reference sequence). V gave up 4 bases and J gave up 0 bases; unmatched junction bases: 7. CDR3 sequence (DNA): TGTGCCAGCAGCAGTGACAGGGGGGTCGCAACTAATGAAAAACTGTTTTTT. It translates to CASSSDRGVATNEKLFF.

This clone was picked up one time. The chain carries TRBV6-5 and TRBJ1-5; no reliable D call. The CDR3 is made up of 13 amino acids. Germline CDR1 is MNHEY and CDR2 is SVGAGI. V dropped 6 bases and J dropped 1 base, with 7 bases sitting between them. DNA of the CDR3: TGTGCCAGCAGCGTCGACAGCAATCAGCCCCAGCATTTT. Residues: CASSVDSNQPQHF.

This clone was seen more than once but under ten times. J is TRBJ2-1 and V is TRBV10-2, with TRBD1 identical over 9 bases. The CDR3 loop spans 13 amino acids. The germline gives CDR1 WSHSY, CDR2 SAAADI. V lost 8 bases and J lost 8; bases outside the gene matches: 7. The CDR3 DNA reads TGCGCCAGCTCTGGGACAGGGAGGGATGAGCAGTTCTTC. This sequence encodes CASSGTGRDEQFF.

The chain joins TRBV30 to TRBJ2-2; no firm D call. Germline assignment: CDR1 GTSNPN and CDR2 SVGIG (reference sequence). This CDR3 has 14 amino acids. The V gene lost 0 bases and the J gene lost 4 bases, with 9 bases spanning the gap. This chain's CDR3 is CAWSVIRSTGELFF. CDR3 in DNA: TGTGCCTGGAGTGTAATTAGGTCCACCGGGGAGCTGTTTTTT.

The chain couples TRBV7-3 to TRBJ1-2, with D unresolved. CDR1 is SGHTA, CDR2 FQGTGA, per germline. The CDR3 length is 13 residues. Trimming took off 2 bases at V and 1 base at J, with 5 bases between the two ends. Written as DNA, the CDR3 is TGTGCCAGCAGCTTAGACAATAACTATGGCTACACCTTC. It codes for CASSLDNNYGYTF.

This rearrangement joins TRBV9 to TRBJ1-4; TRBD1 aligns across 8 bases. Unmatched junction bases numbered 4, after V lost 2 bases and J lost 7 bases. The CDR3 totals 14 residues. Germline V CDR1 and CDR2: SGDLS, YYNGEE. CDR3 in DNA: TGTGCCAGCAGCGTCAGGGGGCTTGGTGAAAAACTGTTTTTT. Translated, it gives CASSVRGLGEKLFF.

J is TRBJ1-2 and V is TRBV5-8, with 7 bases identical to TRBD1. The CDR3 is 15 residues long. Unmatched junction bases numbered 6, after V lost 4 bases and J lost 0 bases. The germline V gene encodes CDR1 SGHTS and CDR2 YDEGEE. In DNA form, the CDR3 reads TGTGCCAGCAGCCCAAGGGGGCCAGCTAACTATGGCTACACCTTC. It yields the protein CASSPRGPANYGYTF.

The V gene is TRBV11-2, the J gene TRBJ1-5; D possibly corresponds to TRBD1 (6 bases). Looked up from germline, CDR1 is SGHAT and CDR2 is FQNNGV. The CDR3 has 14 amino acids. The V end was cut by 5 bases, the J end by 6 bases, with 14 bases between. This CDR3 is CASSRGGGRQPQHF. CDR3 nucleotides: TGTGCCAGCAGCCGGGGCGGGGGGCGTCAGCCCCAGCATTTT.

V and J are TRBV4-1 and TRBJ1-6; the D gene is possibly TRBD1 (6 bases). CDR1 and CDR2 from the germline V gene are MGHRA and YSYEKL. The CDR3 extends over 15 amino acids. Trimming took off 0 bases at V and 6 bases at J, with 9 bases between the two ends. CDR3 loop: CASSQDSGVNSPLHF. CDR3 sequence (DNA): TGCGCCAGCAGCCAAGATTCAGGGGTTAATTCACCCCTCCACTTT.

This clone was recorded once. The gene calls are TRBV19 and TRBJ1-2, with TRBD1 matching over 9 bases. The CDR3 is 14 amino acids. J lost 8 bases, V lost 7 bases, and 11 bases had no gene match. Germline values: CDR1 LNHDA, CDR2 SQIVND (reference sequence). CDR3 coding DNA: TGTGCCAGTACCCGATCGAGGGACAGGGACGGCTACACCTTC. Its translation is CASTRSRDRDGYTF.

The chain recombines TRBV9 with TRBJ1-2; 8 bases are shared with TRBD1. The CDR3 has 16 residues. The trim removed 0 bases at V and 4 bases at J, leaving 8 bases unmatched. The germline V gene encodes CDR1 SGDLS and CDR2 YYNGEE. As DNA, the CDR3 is TGTGCCAGCAGCGTAGTTCCAGAACAGGGGGGCTATGGCTACACCTTC. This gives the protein CASSVVPEQGGYGYTF.

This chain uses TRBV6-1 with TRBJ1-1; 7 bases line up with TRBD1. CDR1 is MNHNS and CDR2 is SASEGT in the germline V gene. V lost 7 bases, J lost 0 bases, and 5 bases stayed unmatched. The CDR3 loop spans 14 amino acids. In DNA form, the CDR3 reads TGTGCCAGCATTAACAGGGGCGTGAACACTGAAGCTTTCTTT. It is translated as CASINRGVNTEAFF.

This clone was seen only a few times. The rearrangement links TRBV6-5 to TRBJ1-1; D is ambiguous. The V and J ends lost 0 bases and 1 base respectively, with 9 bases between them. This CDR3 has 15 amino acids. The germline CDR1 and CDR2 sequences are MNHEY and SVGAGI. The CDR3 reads CASSYSPDWNTEAFF. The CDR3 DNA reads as TGTGCCAGCAGTTACTCCCCGGACTGGAACACTGAAGCTTTCTTT.